These 6 T cell receptor beta chains were sequenced from one sample in a study of cytomegalovirus exposure and HLA in healthy donors. The primer mix had 60 Vbeta and 13 Jbeta primers. Generated by immunoSEQ multiplex PCR, the TCRdb table keeps only in-frame clones and is missing some. Seen in this sample are around 75,000 clones; the ten most common clones hold about 0.83%. Sequenced sample: PBMCs. These receptors were taken from a boy younger than 18 in good health and CMV-seronegative.

The CDR3 bases are TGTGCCAGTAGTGCCCGACTAGCGGGGGCCCTCATGAGAGAGACCCAGTACTTC. Encoded protein: CASSARLAGALMRETQYF. This rearrangement joins TRBV19 to TRBJ2-5; 12 nucleotides line up with TRBD2. V lost 5 bases to trimming and J lost 4 bases; unmatched junction nucleotides: 14. The CDR3 consists of 18 residues. Germline V gene data show CDR1 as LNHDA and CDR2 as SQIVND (reference sequence).

The V call is TRBV7-9, the J call TRBJ1-4; TRBD1 agrees at 8 bases. Germline CDR1 SEHNR, CDR2 FQNEAQ (reference sequence). CDR3 length equals 14 residues. V lost 5 bases to trimming and J lost 3 bases; unmatched junction nucleotides: 2. CDR3 sequence: CASSPTGANEKLFF. CDR3 coding DNA: TGTGCCAGCAGCCCGACAGGGGCTAATGAAAAACTGTTTTTT.

The CDR3 DNA follows: TGTGCCAGCAGTTCCGGTCGCAATCAGCCCCAGCATTTT. Translation: CASSSGRNQPQHF. This chain connects TRBV27 to TRBJ1-5, with unresolved D. Trimming took off 4 bases at V and 2 bases at J, with 6 bases between the two ends. Germline CDR1 and CDR2: MNHEY and SMNVEV (reference sequence). This CDR3 has 13 amino acids.

The chain couples TRBV6-5 to TRBJ2-1, with a possible D match to TRBD2 (5 bases). Trimming cost V 0 bases and J 6 bases, with 12 bases left between them. The CDR3 sequence is 15 residues long. CDR1 is MNHEY and CDR2 is SVGAGI in the germline V gene. CDR3 in DNA: TGTGCCAGCAGTTACTCCTCTAGCCTTGTCAATGAGCAGTTCTTC. Protein: CASSYSSSLVNEQFF.

The chain links TRBV9 to TRBJ2-3, with TRBD2 matching 7 bases. Germline CDR1 reads SGDLS; CDR2 reads YYNGEE. The V segment lost 0 bases and the J segment 3 bases; nucleotides outside the gene matches: 7. The CDR3 is made up of 16 amino acids. In DNA, the CDR3 is TGTGCCAGCAGCGTAGGCGGACTAGAGGTGACAGATACGCAGTATTTT. Protein: CASSVGGLEVTDTQYF.

The J gene is TRBJ2-7, the V gene TRBV16; 8 bases fit TRBD2. Germline trimming cut 5 bases from V and 5 bases from J; bases unmatched to any gene: 14. CDR3 length: 16 residues. The germline gives CDR1 KGHSY, CDR2 FQNENV. The CDR3 DNA sequence: TGTGCCAGCAGCGACCGGGGGATAGCGGGAATCCACGAGCAGTACTTC. As protein: CASSDRGIAGIHEQYF. The full variable domain, with the rest looked up from reference TRBV16 and TRBJ2-7, is GEEVAQTPKHLVRGEGQKAKLYCAPIKGHSYVFWYQQVLKNEFKFLISFQNENVFDETGMPKERFSAKCLPNSPCSLEIQATKLEDSAVYFCASSDRGIAGIHEQYFGPGTRLTVT.